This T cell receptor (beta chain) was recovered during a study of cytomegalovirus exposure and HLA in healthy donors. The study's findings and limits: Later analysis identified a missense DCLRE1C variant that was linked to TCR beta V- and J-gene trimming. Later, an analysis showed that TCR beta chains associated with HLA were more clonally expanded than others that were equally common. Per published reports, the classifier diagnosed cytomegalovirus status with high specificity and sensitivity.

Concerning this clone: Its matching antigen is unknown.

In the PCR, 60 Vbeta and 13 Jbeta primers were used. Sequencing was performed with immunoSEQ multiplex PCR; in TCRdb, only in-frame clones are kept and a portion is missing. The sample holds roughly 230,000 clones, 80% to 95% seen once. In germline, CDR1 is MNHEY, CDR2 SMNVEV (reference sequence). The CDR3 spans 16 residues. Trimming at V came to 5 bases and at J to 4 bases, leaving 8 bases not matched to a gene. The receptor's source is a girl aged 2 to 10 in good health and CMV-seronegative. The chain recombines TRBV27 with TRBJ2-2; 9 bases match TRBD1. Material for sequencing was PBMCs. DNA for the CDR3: TGTGCCAGCAGTCTGTACAGGGGGCGCAGCACCGGGGAGCTGTTTTTT. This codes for CASSLYRGRSTGELFF.